The present T cell receptor (beta chain) was sequenced within a study of CD8 T cells in ankylosing spondylitis. Whole-study results and caveats: Earlier reports found some motif variants in synovial fluid and blood in reactive arthritis. Clones linked to disease were reported to show significant enrichment in matched ankylosing spondylitis synovial fluid. Among TCR beta sequences, a motif of several highly homologous variants appeared characteristic of ankylosing spondylitis blood.

Using quantitative 5'-RACE with molecular barcodes, the authors made TCR beta libraries. Each CDR3 protein is one row after TCRdb ran MiXCR on the 5' RACE reads. The data contain about 840,000 distinct CDR3 sequences, around 11% of them singletons. This clonotype has a handful of counts. The target antigen is unknown. This clonotype originated in a male donor with ankylosing spondylitis. The sequenced material came from blood, either unsorted or a sorted T cell fraction (not recorded which).

CDR3 region: CSARDPVNEQFF. CDR3 sequence (DNA): TGCAGTGCTAGAGATCCAGTCAATGAGCAGTTCTTC. This chain uses TRBV20-1 with TRBJ2-1; D remains unclear. The ends were cut back, 0 bases at V and 6 bases at J, with 6 bases in the middle. The CDR3 sequence is 12 residues long. Looked up from germline, CDR1 is DFQATT and CDR2 is SNEGSKA (reference sequence).